Sequencing of this TCR beta chain was carried out in a study of vaccination effects on CD4 cells after COVID-19. For the study at large: Either the mRNA-1273 or the BNT162b2 vaccine was given to participants as two doses. Whole-study findings and limits: Cross-reaction with common cold coronaviruses was seen in only 1 of 255 vaccine-induced clones from healthy vaccinees. Marked contraction was observed in infection-induced and vaccine-induced clones late after vaccination.

Profiling relied on immunoSEQ multiplex PCR, and the TCRdb table lists in-frame clones only, not all of them. The sample includes roughly 63,000 clones, less than 80% of them seen just once. About this clone itself: Its target is not known.

ViraFEST assay sequencing came after antigen-specific CD4+ T cells were expanded with viral peptide pools. Subsequent to a culture period of more than 9 days, CD4+ T cells were isolated. Prior SARS-CoV-2 infection was absent in the vaccine recipients, as shown by negative nucleocapsid antibodies. Half of the medium was exchanged for IL-2 medium on both days 3 and 7. Germline CDR1 is MNHEY and CDR2 is SVGAGI. CDR3 length: 15 residues. V shed 5 bases and J shed 10 bases, with 21 bases lying between them. The chain employs TRBV6-5 and TRBJ2-1; D assignment may be TRBD1 or TRBD2 (5 bases each). The source is a human donor who received a COVID-19 vaccine. The source material was CD4+ T cells from PBMCs cultured with HCoV-OC43 spike peptides, sampled before COVID-19 vaccination. This sample's subset: HCoV-OC43 spike overlapping peptide pool stimulation. CDR3 sequence: CASSTTGTGSREQFF. CDR3 in DNA: TGTGCCAGCAGTACTACCGGGACCGGGTCTCGGGAGCAGTTCTTC.